Listed below are T cell receptor beta chains from one sample, sequenced in a study of blood T cell repertoires in COVID-19. Method: immunoSEQ multiplex PCR; TCRdb's copy keeps in-frame clones and lacks some. Among about 280,000 clones listed, 75% to 90% were seen once. Material: peripheral blood. These receptors all come from a woman in her seventies with acute or convalescent COVID-19. Both conserved end residues are part of each CDR3. A D gene is named only where the DNA matches it firmly. A row's size may be missing; if present it is once, few, many or a size class.

NA | NA | TRBJ1-5 | TRBV7-2 | TGTGCCAGCAGCTTAGCGTCCGTTCGGGGGCAGCCCCAGCATTTT | CASSLASVRGQPQHF
TRBD2 | NA | TRBJ2-3 | TRBV6-1 | TGTGCCAGCAGTGAACGGGGGGGCCGGGATACGCAGTATTTT | CASSERGGRDTQYF
NA | NA | TRBJ2-1 | TRBV10-1 | TGCGCCAGCAGCCTTTCTTACAGGGTGGAGAATGAGCAGTTCTTC | CASSLSYRVENEQFF
NA | NA | TRBJ1-6 | TRBV15 | TGTGCCACCAGCTTCGCCCCCACCGGGAATTCACCCCTCCACTTT | CATSFAPTGNSPLHF
NA | NA | TRBJ1-4 | TRBV10-3 | TGTGCCATCAGTGAGTCGCCGTCAGGGTCTGAAAAACTGTTTTTT | CAISESPSGSEKLFF
TRBD1 | NA | TRBJ2-4 | TRBV19 | TGTGCCAGTAGTATTGGACCGGGACAGGGGACCAAAAACATTCAGTACTTC | CASSIGPGQGTKNIQYF
NA | NA | TRBJ2-7 | TRBV11-2 | TGTGCCAGCAGCTTAGTGCTGGCTAGCGTACCCTACGAGCAGTACTTC | CASSLVLASVPYEQYF
NA | NA | TRBJ2-3 | TRBV12-5 | TGTGCTAGTGGGCTGCGCGCAGATACGCAGTATTTT | CASGLRADTQYF
NA | NA | TRBJ1-2 | TRBV14 | TGTGCCAGCAGCCCCCAGGCCTACTATGGCTACACCTTC | CASSPQAYYGYTF
NA | NA | TRBJ2-3 | TRBV28 | TGTGCCAGCAGTTCCCCCTCAGGTACGCAGTATTTT | CASSSPSGTQYF
NA | NA | TRBJ1-1 | TRBV6-5 | TGTGCCAGCAGCCCGTCGCCCTGGGAGTCGACTGAAGCTTTCTTT | CASSPSPWESTEAFF
NA | once | TRBJ2-2 | TRBV18 | TGTGCCAGCTCACCACAGATGACAGGCACCGGGGAGCTGTTTTTT | CASSPQMTGTGELFF
NA | NA | TRBJ2-3 | TRBV9 | TGTGCCAGCAGCGGATCTGCGTATACGCAGTATTTT | CASSGSAYTQYF
NA | NA | TRBJ2-3 | TRBV7-3 | TGTGCCAGCAGCGGATCGGGGGGCCCCCGGGGTACGCAGTATTTT | CASSGSGGPRGTQYF
NA | NA | TRBJ2-1 | TRBV5-5 | TGTGCCAGCAGCTTGGGGGGCTCGAATGAGCAGTTCTTC | CASSLGGSNEQFF
TRBD1 | once | TRBJ1-1 | TRBV18 | TGTGCCAGCTCACTTGGACAGGCCATGAACACTGAAGCTTTCTTT | CASSLGQAMNTEAFF
NA | NA | TRBJ1-4 | TRBV27 | TGTGCCAGCAGTCTCAATAGGGGGACAATGGAAAAACTGTTTTTT | CASSLNRGTMEKLFF
TRBD1 | NA | TRBJ1-3 | TRBV19 | TGTGCCAGTGGGACAGGGAGCCCTGGAAACACCATATATTTT | CASGTGSPGNTIYF
NA | NA | TRBJ2-2 | TRBV5-1 | TGCGCCAGCAGCTTGGTAGCAGGGGTGACCGGGGAGCTGTTTTTT | CASSLVAGVTGELFF
TRBD2 | once | TRBJ2-5 | TRBV2 | TGTGCCAGCAGTGTGACTAGCGGGGGACAAGAGACCCAGTACTTC | CASSVTSGGQETQYF
NA | NA | TRBJ2-2 | TRBV5-1 | TGCGCCAGCAGCTTAGTACAGAACACCGGGGAGCTGTTTTTT | CASSLVQNTGELFF
TRBD1 | few | TRBJ1-1 | TRBV27 | TGTGCCAGCAGTTCACAGGGGAAGGGTTATGAAGCTTTCTTT | CASSSQGKGYEAFF
NA | NA | TRBJ1-3 | TRBV18 | TGTGCCAGCTCTGGCGGCCGAGGGAACACTGGAAACACCATATATTTT | CASSGGRGNTGNTIYF
NA | once | TRBJ1-4 | TRBV3-1/TRBV3-2 | TGTGCCAGCAGCCCCCCAGGGATGGGAAGCGAAAAACTGTTTTTT | CASSPPGMGSEKLFF
NA | NA | TRBJ2-3 | TRBV6-6 | TGTGCCAGCAGTTCCCCCGGGACTGCCCCCACAGATACGCAGTATTTT | CASSSPGTAPTDTQYF
TRBD1 | once | TRBJ1-6 | TRBV5-8 | TGTGCCAGCAGCCTAGACAGGGCGACACCCCTCCACTTT | CASSLDRATPLHF
NA | NA | TRBJ1-1 | TRBV5-1 | TGCGCCAGCAGCTTGAACGGGATGGGAGCTTTCTTT | CASSLNGMGAFF
TRBD1 | NA | TRBJ1-2 | TRBV5-4 | TGTGCCAGCAGCCGGATCATGACAGGGTTCTATGGCTACACCTTC | CASSRIMTGFYGYTF
NA | NA | TRBJ1-5 | TRBV7-9 | TGTGCCAGCAGCTTAGTAGCGGGCAATGAGGGGCAGCCCCAGCATTTT | CASSLVAGNEGQPQHF
NA | NA | TRBJ1-2 | TRBV19 | TGTGCCAGTAGCCCCCAGGGGTTTAACTATGGCTACACCTTC | CASSPQGFNYGYTF
NA | NA | TRBJ1-2 | TRBV7-9 | TGTGCCAGCAGCTCCACCTCGACAGATGGCTACACCTTC | CASSSTSTDGYTF
NA | NA | TRBJ1-2 | TRBV9 | TGTGCCAGCAGAGGAGGCGGCCAAGGTACCTATGGCTACACCTTC | CASRGGGQGTYGYTF
TRBD2 | NA | TRBJ2-3 | TRBV7-9 | TGTGCCAGCAGCGTCGGACTAGCAATCACAGATACGCAGTATTTT | CASSVGLAITDTQYF
TRBD2 | NA | TRBJ2-4 | TRBV2 | TGTGCCAGCAGTGGTGGGGAGGGGAGCAAAAACATTCAGTACTTC | CASSGGEGSKNIQYF
NA | once | TRBJ2-1 | TRBV19 | TGTGCCAGCCGCAACAGGGCCTCCTACAATGAGCAGTTCTTC | CASRNRASYNEQFF
TRBD1 | NA | TRBJ2-1 | TRBV5-4 | TGTGCCAGCAGCTTGGGTACCGGGACAGGGGGCAGAAATGAGCAGTTCTTC | CASSLGTGTGGRNEQFF
TRBD1 | NA | TRBJ2-1 | TRBV24-1 | TGTGCCACCAGTGATTTGACAGGACAGGGTAACCTGAATGAGCAGTTCTTC | CATSDLTGQGNLNEQFF
NA | NA | TRBJ2-2 | TRBV15 | TGTGCCACCAGCAGAGGGCAGGCGCCCGGGGAGCTGTTTTTT | CATSRGQAPGELFF
NA | NA | TRBJ2-1 | TRBV7-9 | TGTGCCAGCAGCTTTGGCCAGAACAATGAGCAGTTCTTC | CASSFGQNNEQFF
NA | few | TRBJ1-1 | TRBV5-4 | TGTGCCAGCAGCCCGCGGGGGGGTAGGATGAACACTGAAGCTTTCTTT | CASSPRGGRMNTEAFF
NA | NA | TRBJ1-5 | TRBV6-5 | TGTGCCAGCAGTTTTCAGGGTAGCCAGCCCCAGCATTTT | CASSFQGSQPQHF
NA | few | TRBJ1-2 | TRBV6-6 | TGTGCCAGCAGACGGGACACCTCTAACTATGGCTACACCTTC | CASRRDTSNYGYTF
TRBD2 | few | TRBJ2-7 | TRBV27 | TGTGCCAGCCGTACTGGAGAGGCCGCGGGGGTCTACGAGCAGTACTTC | CASRTGEAAGVYEQYF
NA | NA | TRBJ1-4 | TRBV4-2 | TGTGCCAGCAGCCAGGGCCCTCTTGAAAAACTGTTTTTT | CASSQGPLEKLFF
NA | NA | TRBJ1-5 | TRBV3-1/TRBV3-2 | TGTGCCAGCAGCCAATCCCCTCCGGGGGATCAGCCCCAGCATTTT | CASSQSPPGDQPQHF
NA | NA | TRBJ1-1 | TRBV19 | TGTGACAGTAACGGAAGGAGGGTCATCACTGAAGCTTTCTTT | CDSNGRRVITEAFF
NA | NA | TRBJ2-7 | TRBV7-8 | TGTGCCAGCAGCTTCAATACGGACTTGGACGTAGCCTACGAGCAGTACTTC | CASSFNTDLDVAYEQYF
TRBD1 | NA | TRBJ2-1 | TRBV5-1 | TGCGCCAGCAGGTCGGGACAGGGGCATGAGCAGTTCTTC | CASRSGQGHEQFF
NA | NA | TRBJ1-3 | TRBV13 | TGTGCCAGCAGCCGCCGGGAGGCGGGAGCTGGAAACACCATATATTTT | CASSRREAGAGNTIYF
TRBD2 | NA | TRBJ2-1 | TRBV7-2 | TGTGCCAGCAGCTTCCGGGGGGGCAATGAGCAGTTCTTC | CASSFRGGNEQFF
TRBD2 | NA | TRBJ2-7 | TRBV18 | TGTGCCAGCTCACCTAATATAGCGGGGTTGGAAAACGAGCAGTACTTC | CASSPNIAGLENEQYF
TRBD1 | once | TRBJ1-2 | TRBV5-1 | TGCGCCAGCAGCCCCTACAGGGGAAACTATGGCTACACCTTC | CASSPYRGNYGYTF